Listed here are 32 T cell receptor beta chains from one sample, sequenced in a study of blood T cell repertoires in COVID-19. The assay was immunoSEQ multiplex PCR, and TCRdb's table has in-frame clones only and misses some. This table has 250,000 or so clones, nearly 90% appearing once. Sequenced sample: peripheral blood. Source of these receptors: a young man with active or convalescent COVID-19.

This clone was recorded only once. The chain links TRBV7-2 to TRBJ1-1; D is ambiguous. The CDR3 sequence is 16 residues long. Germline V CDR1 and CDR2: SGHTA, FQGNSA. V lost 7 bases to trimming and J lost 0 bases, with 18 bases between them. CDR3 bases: TGTGCCAGCAACTACCTCGGAGGGCCGGTGAACACTGAAGCTTTCTTT. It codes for CASNYLGGPVNTEAFF.

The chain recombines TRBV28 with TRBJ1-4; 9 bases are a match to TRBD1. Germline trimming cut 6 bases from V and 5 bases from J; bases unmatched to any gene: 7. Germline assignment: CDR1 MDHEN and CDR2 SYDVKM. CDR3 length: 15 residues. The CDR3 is CASSPLGTGNEKLFF. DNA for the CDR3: TGTGCCAGCAGCCCCCTGGGGACAGGGAATGAAAAACTGTTTTTT.

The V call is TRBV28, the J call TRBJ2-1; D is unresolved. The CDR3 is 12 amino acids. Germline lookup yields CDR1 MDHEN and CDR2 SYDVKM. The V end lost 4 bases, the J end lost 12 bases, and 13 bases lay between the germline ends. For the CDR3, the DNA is TGTGCCAGCAGTTCACCGAGAACGTGGCAGTTCTTC. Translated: CASSSPRTWQFF.

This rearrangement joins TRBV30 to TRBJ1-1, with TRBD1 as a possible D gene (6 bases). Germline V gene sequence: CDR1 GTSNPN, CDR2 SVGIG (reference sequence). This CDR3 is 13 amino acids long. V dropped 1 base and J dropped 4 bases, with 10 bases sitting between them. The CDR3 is CAWSEGGRTEAFF. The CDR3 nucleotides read TGTGCCTGGAGTGAAGGGGGACGCACTGAAGCTTTCTTT.

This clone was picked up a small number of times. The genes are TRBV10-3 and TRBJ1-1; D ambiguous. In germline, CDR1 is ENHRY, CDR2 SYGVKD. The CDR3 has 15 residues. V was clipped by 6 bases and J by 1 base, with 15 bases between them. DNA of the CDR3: TGTGCCATCAGCGGTCTCCTAGTGGGGAACACTGAAGCTTTCTTT. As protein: CAISGLLVGNTEAFF.

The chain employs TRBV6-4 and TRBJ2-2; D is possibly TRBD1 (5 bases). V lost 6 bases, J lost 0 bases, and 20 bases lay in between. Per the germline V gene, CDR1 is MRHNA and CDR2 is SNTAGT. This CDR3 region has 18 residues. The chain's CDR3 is CASSADSLSYANTGELFF. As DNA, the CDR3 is TGTGCCAGCAGCGCAGACAGCCTATCTTACGCGAACACCGGGGAGCTGTTTTTT.

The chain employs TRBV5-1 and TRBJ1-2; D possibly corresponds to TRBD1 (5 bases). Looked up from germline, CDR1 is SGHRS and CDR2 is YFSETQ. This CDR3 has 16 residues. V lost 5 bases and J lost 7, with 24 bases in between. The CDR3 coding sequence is TGCGCCAGCAGTTCGTCGCCGGAGGGTCTGGGGGGTGGCTACACCTTC. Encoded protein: CASSSSPEGLGGGYTF.

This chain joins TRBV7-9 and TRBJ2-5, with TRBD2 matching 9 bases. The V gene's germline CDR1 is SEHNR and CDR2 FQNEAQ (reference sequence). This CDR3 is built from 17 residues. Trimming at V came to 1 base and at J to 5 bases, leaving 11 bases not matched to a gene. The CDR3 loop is CASSLVRGTSWWETQYF. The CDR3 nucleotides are TGTGCCAGCAGCTTAGTCCGGGGGACTAGCTGGTGGGAGACCCAGTACTTC.

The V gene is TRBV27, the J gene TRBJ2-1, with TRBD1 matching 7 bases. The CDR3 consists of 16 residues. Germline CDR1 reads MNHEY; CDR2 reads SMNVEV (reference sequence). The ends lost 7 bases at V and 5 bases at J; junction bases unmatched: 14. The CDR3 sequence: CASTREGAILNNEQFF. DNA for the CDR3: TGTGCCAGCACGAGAGAGGGGGCCATACTAAACAATGAGCAGTTCTTC.

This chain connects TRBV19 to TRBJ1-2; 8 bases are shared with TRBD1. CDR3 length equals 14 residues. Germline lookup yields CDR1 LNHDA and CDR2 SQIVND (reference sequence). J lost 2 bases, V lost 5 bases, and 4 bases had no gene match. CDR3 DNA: TGTGCCAGTAGTCCAGGACAGGGAAACTATGGCTACACCTTC. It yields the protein CASSPGQGNYGYTF.

Here the CDR3 reads CASSQAGTGRELFF. CDR3 DNA: TGTGCCAGCAGCCAAGCCGGGACAGGGAGAGAACTGTTTTTT. This chain uses TRBV3-1 (or the pseudogene TRBV3-2) with TRBJ1-4; 9 bases are shared with TRBD1. The V gene end was trimmed by 1 base and the J gene end by 12 bases; junction bases not matched to a gene: 6. Germline V gene data show CDR1 as LGHDT and CDR2 as YNNKEL (reference sequence). The CDR3 is made up of 14 amino acids.

CDR3 in amino acids: CASSVNRDNEQYF. The CDR3 DNA is TGTGCCAGCAGCGTAAACAGGGACAACGAGCAGTACTTC. V gene TRBV7-2 combines with J gene TRBJ2-7; possibly TRBD1 for D (6 bases). The V and J ends lost 5 bases and 5 bases respectively, with 13 bases between them. This CDR3 has 13 amino acids. CDR1 and CDR2 from the germline V gene are SGHTA and FQGNSA.

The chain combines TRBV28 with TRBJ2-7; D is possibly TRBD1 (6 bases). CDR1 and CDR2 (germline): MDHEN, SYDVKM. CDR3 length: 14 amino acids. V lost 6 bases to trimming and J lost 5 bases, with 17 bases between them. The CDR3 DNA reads TGTGCCAGCAGCCTTACAGGGTTTCGAAACGAGCAGTACTTC. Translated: CASSLTGFRNEQYF.

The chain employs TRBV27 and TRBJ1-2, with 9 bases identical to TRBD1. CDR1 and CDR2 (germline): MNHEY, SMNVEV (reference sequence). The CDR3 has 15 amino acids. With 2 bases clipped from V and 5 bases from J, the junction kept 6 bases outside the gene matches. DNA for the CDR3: TGTGCCAGCAGTTTACAACAGGGGGCTCGGTATGGCTACACCTTC. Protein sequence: CASSLQQGARYGYTF.

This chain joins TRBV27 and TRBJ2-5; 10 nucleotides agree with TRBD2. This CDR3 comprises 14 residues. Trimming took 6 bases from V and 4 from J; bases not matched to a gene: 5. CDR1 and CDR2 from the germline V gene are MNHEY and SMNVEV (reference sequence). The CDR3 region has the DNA TGTGCCAGCAGGTTAGCGGGAGGTACAGAGACCCAGTACTTC. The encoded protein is CASRLAGGTETQYF.

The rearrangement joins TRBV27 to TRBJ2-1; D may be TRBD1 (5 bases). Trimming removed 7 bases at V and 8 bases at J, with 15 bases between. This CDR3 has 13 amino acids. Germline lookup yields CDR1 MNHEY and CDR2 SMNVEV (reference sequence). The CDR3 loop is CASKDNTGHEQFF. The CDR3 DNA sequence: TGTGCCAGCAAGGACAATACAGGTCATGAGCAGTTCTTC.

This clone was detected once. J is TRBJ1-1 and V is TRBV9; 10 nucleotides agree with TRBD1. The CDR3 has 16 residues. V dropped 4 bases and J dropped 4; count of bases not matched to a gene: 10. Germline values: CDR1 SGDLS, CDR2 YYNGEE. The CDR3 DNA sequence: TGTGCCAGCAGCTTATCCGGGACAGGGGCGGGCACTGAAGCTTTCTTT. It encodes CASSLSGTGAGTEAFF.

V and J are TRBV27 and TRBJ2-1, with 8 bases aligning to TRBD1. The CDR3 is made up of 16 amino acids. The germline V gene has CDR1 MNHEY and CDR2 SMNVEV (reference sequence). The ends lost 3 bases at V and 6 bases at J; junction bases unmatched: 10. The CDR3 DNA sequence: TGTGCCAGCAGTTTTAACCCGTGGACAGGGACCAATGAGCAGTTCTTC. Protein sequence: CASSFNPWTGTNEQFF.

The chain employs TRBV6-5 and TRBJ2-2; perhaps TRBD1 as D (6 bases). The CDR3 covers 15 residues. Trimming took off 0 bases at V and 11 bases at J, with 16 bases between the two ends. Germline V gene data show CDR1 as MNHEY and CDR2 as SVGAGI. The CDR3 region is CASSYSSRGMIELFF. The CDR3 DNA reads TGTGCCAGCAGTTACTCGAGCAGGGGAATGATAGAGCTGTTTTTT.

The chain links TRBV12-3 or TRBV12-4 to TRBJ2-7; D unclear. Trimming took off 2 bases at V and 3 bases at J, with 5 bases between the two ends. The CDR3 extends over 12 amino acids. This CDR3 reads CASSLFRYEQYF. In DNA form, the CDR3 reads TGTGCCAGCAGTTTATTCCGCTACGAGCAGTACTTC.

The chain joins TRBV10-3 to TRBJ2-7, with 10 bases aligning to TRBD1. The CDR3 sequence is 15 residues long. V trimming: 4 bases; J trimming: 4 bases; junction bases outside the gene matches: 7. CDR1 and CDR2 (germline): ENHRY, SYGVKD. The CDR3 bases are TGTGCCATCAGTGGTCCCGGGACAGGGGAGTACGAGCAGTACTTC. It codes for CAISGPGTGEYEQYF.

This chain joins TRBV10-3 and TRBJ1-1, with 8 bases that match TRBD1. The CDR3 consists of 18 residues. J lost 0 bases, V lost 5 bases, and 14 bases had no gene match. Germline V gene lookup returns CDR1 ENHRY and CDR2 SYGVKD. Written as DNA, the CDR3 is TGTGCCATCAGTTCGACAGGGGTAGGACGTTTTCTGAACACTGAAGCTTTCTTT. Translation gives CAISSTGVGRFLNTEAFF.

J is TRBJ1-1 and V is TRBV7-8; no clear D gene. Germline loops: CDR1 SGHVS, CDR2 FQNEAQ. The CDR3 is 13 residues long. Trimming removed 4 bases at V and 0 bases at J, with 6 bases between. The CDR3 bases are TGTGCCAGCAGCTCCAGGTTGAACACTGAAGCTTTCTTT. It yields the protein CASSSRLNTEAFF. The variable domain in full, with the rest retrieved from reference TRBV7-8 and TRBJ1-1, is GAGVSQSPRYKVAKRGQDVALRCDPISGHVSLFWYQQALGQGPEFLTYFQNEAQLDKSGLPSDRFFAERPEGSVSTLKIQRTQQEDSAVYLCASSSRLNTEAFFGQGTRLTVV.

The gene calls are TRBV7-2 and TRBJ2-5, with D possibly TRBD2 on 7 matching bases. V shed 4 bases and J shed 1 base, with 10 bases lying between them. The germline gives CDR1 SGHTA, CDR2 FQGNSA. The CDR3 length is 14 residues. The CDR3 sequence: CASSSAGAQETQYF. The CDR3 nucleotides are TGTGCCAGCAGCTCCGCGGGGGCCCAAGAGACCCAGTACTTC.

CDR3 nucleotides: TGCAGTGCTAGTATGGCGGTGGCCTACGAGCAGTACTTC. It encodes CSASMAVAYEQYF. V usage is TRBV20-1 and J usage is TRBJ2-7; D is unclear. V was shortened by 3 bases and J by 2 bases, with 11 bases between the two germline ends. This CDR3 contains 13 residues. CDR1 is DFQATT and CDR2 is SNEGSKA in the germline V gene (reference sequence).

This chain's CDR3 is CASIRTADNSPLHF. The DNA for the CDR3 is TGTGCCAGCATTAGGACAGCAGATAATTCACCCCTCCACTTT. The chain recombines TRBV2 with TRBJ1-6, with D possibly being TRBD1 (6 bases). Germline V gives CDR1 SNHLY, CDR2 FYNNEI. The CDR3 runs 14 residues. Trimming took off 7 bases at V and 5 bases at J, with 12 bases between the two ends.

CDR3: CATSDDRGEAFF. The CDR3 bases are TGTGCCACCAGTGATGACAGGGGGGAGGCTTTCTTT. The J gene is TRBJ1-1, the V gene TRBV24-1, with 9 bases that match TRBD1. V lost 3 bases, J lost 11 bases, and 3 bases stayed unmatched. CDR3 length: 12 residues. Germline CDR1 reads KGHDR; CDR2 reads SFDVKD.

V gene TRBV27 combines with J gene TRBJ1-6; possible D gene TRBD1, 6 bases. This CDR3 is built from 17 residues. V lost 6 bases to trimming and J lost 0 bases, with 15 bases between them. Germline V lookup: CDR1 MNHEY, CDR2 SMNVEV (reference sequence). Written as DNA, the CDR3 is TGTGCCAGCAGGATCGGGACATTTAGCTCCTATAATTCACCCCTCCACTTT. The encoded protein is CASRIGTFSSYNSPLHF.

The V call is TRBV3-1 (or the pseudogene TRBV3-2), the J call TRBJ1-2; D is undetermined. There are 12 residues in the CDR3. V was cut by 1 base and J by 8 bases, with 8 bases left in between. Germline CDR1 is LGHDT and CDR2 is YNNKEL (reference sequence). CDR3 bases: TGTGCCAGCAGCCAAGGAGTTAGAGGCTACACCTTC. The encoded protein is CASSQGVRGYTF.

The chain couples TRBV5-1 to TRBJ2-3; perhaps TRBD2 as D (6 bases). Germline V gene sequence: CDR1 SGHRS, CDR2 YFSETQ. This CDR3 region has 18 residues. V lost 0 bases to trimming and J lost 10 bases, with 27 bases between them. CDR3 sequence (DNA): TGCGCCAGCAGCTTGGACGTACTCCGGGACCCGATTCCGGGAGCGCAGTATTTT. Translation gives CASSLDVLRDPIPGAQYF.

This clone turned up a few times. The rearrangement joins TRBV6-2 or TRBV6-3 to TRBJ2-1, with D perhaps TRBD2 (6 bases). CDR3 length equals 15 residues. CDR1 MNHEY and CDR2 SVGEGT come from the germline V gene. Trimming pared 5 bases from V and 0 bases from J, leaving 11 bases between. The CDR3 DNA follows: TGTGCCAGCAGTCGGGACTTTACCTCCTACAATGAGCAGTTCTTC. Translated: CASSRDFTSYNEQFF.

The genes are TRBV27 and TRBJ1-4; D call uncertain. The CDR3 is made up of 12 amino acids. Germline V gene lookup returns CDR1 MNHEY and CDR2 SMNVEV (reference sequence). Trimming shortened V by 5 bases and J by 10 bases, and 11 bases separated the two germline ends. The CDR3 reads CASSQLTGKLFF. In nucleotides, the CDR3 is TGTGCCAGCAGTCAGCTTACGGGAAAACTGTTTTTT. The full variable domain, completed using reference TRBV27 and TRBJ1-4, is EAQVTQNPRYLITVTGKKLTVTCSQNMNHEYMSWYRQDPGLGLRQIYYSMNVEVTDKGDVPEGYKVSRKEKRNFPLILESPSPNQTSLYFCASSQLTGKLFFGSGTQLSVL.